The source of this TCR beta chain is a study of T-cell memory formation after mild COVID-19 (dated by TCRdb to the early 2020s). Some background on the complete study: TCR sequence clusters from the two donors were largely donor specific. Longitudinal TCRalpha and TCRbeta repertoire sequencing tracked T-cell clones expanding and contracting after mild COVID-19 in a couple of donors. The cohort comprised two young, previously healthy adult volunteers, one female and one male.

Overall results and qualifications from the work: Contracting CD4+ clones were located mainly in the CM and EM memory subsets, whereas CD8+ clones were found to be enriched in EMRA. Some responding clones were detected in pre-infection memory, which suggested that pre-existing cross-reactive memory T cells had joined the SARS-CoV-2 response. The study included only two mild cases, and larger cohorts that include severe cases with pre-infection samples were judged to be necessary. From day 15 to 85, contracting clones showed balanced CD4/CD8 phenotypes, whereas a second wave of clones that expanded from day 15 to 37 leaned towards CD4+. Whether the second-wave clones peaking on day 37 were SARS-CoV-2 specific was not confirmed.

PBMCs were isolated by Ficoll-Paque density gradient centrifugation. Trimming takes 5 bases from V and 8 bases from J, and the germline ends sit 9 bases apart. CDR1 and CDR2, per the germline V gene, are ENHRY and SYGVKD. From the cysteine up to the phenylalanine, the CDR3 has a length of 11 residues. Here the CDR3 DNA is all that survives: 33 bases in frame from base 1. Comments on this clonotype: Its antigen is unknown. Base-call qualities are not available, and no considerably larger clone is one nucleotide away.

The run used an Illumina NovaSeq 6000. TCRalpha and TCRbeta cDNA libraries were constructed by 5'RACE with constant-segment primers, with sample barcodes and unique molecular identifiers being introduced. Trizol reagent was used to extract RNA from every sample. The libraries were amplified in two PCR steps, and the second step added a second sample barcode and Illumina TruSeq adapters. The libraries were sequenced on an Illumina NovaSeq using 2 x 150 bp paired-end reads. In the authors' own workflow: With migec v1.2.7, reads were demultiplexed and then collapsed into UMI-guided consensus sequences. Using mixcr v2.1.11, UMI consensuses were aligned to TRA and TRB V and J templates and then assembled into clonotypes. Expanded or contracted clonotypes were those called significant by both edgeR and NoisET, with noise models trained on biological replicates. For edgeR calls, a false discovery rate-adjusted p below 0.01 and a log2 fold-change threshold of 1 were applied. As an exploratory analysis of dynamics, PCA with hierarchical clustering was applied to max-normalized trajectories of the 1000 most abundant clonotypes. Separately sequenced CD4+ and CD8+ repertoires were used to assign a CD4 or CD8 phenotype to each responding clone. TCRdb reran the public reads through fastp at Q25 and MiXCR, keeping productive beta chains. For every CDR3 protein sequence, its rows merge into one entry that carries the most common genes and DNA. These V and J calls rely on TCRdb rather than the paper's analysis. Here the sample has hundreds of thousands of distinct CDR3 sequences; roughly an eighth occur a single time. The leading ten clones occupy 22% of the sample.

The receptor comes from a man aged 18 to 29 who had mild COVID-19 (a few samples of this study predate the infection). The sample titles of this study are shuffled in the database, so cell type and time point are left out; the donor was told from shared clones. The V and J segments used are TRBV10-3 and TRBJ1-1; perhaps TRBD1 is the D gene, with 6 bases matching. Input material: PBMCs or a T cell subset sorted from them (not recorded which). This receptor has the CDR3 CAISRQGEAFF. The base sequence is TGTGCCATCAGTCGGCAGGGGGAAGCTTTCTTT.